This TCR beta chain was sequenced for a study of blood T cell repertoires in COVID-19. Overall study: The samples span acute and convalescent COVID-19 from the United States, Italy and Spain. In each case, the material was cDNA or gDNA derived from T cells, B-cell-depleted T cells, or PBMCs.

The V gene end was trimmed by 3 bases and the J gene end by 0 bases; junction bases not matched to a gene: 6. Germline CDR1 and CDR2: SGHAT and FQDESV (reference sequence). The CDR3 spans 16 residues. Method: immunoSEQ multiplex PCR; TCRdb's copy keeps in-frame clones and lacks some. The sample records about 83,000 clones, 87% being singletons. The chain is built from TRBV11-1 and TRBJ1-2; 8 bases fit TRBD1. This sequence originates from a woman in her forties or fifties with active or convalescent COVID-19. What was sequenced was peripheral blood. CDR3 DNA: TGTGCCAGCAGCTTCCGGGACAGGAGCCCTAACTATGGCTACACCTTC. Its protein is CASSFRDRSPNYGYTF.